Described below is a single T cell receptor (beta chain) sequence and its context. An end of the junction does not agree with germline; a read error may underlie this. The data derive from a study of blood T cell repertoires in COVID-19. The CDR3 is 12 amino acids. CDR1 is SGHNT, CDR2 YENEEA, per germline. Original processing notes: Reference gene primers were amplified, and this amplification served to estimate nucleated cell counts. Assay used: immunoSEQ multiplex PCR; TCRdb lists only in-frame clones, some missing. The DNA gave D and trimming, while V, J and clone size come from that table. This sample has a few hundred thousand clones, with roughly 87% found just once.

The chain carries TRBV11-3 and TRBJ1-1, with 8 bases that match TRBD1. The sequence came from a man between 18 and 35 years old with active or convalescent COVID-19. What was sequenced was peripheral blood. The CDR3 DNA sequence: TGTGCCAGCAGCGCGTCCGGGACAGGTACTTCATTT. Its protein is CASSASGTGTSF. The full variable domain, its missing parts supplied by reference TRBV11-3 and TRBJ1-1, is EAGVVQSPRYKIIEKKQPVAFWCNPISGHNTLYWYLQNLGQGPELLIRYENEEAVDDSQLPKDRFSAERLKGVDSTLKIQPAELGDSAVYLCASSASGTGTSFGQGTRLTVV.